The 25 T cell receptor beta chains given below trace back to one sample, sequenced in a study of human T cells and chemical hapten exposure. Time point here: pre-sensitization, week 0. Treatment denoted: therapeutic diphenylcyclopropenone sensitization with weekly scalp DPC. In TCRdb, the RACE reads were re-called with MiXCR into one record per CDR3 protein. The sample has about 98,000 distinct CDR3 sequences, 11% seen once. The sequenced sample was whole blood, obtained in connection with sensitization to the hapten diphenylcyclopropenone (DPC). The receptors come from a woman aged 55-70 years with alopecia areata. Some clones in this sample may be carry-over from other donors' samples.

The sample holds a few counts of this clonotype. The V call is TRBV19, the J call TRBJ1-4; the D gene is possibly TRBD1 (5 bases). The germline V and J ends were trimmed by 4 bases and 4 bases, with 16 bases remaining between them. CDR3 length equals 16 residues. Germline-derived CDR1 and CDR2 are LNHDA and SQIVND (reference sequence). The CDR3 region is CASSKTAAKNNEKLFF. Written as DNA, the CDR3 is TGTGCCAGTAGTAAGACAGCGGCGAAGAATAATGAAAAACTGTTTTTT. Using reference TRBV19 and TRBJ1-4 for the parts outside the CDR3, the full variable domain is DGGITQSPKYLFRKEGQNVTLSCEQNLNHDAMYWYRQDPGQGLRLIYYSQIVNDFQKGDIAEGYSVSREKKESFPLTVTSAQKNPTAFYLCASSKTAAKNNEKLFFGSGTQLSVL.

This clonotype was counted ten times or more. CDR3 region: CASSHSGSRNNQPQHF. The CDR3 coding sequence is TGTGCCAGCAGCCATTCCGGGTCCCGGAACAATCAGCCCCAGCATTTT. The chain is built from TRBV12-3 or TRBV12-4 and TRBJ1-5, with D unclear. Trimming left V 6 bases short and J 3 bases short, with 18 bases between. The CDR3 totals 16 residues.

CDR3 DNA sequence: TGTGCCAGCCAGGGGAACACTGAAGCTTTCTTT. It translates to CASQGNTEAFF. The chain is built from TRBV7-3 and TRBJ1-1, with TRBD1 as a possible D gene (5 bases). This CDR3 is 11 amino acids long. V lost 8 bases, J lost 1 base, and 5 bases lay in between. The germline CDR1 and CDR2 sequences are SGHTA and FQGTGA.

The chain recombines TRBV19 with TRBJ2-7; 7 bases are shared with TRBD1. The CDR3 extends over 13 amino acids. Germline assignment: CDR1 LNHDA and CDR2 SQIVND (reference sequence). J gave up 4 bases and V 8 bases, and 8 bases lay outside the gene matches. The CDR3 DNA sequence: TGTGCCAGTGGTGGACAGGTCGGATACGAGCAGTACTTC. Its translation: CASGGQVGYEQYF.

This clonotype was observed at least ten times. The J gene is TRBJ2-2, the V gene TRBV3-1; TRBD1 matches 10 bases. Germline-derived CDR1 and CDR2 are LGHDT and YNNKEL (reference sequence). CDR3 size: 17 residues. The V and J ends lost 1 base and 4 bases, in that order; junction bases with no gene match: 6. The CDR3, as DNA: TGTGCCAGCAGCCAAGCCGGGACAGGGGAAGGCACCGGGGAGCTGTTTTTT. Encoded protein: CASSQAGTGEGTGELFF.

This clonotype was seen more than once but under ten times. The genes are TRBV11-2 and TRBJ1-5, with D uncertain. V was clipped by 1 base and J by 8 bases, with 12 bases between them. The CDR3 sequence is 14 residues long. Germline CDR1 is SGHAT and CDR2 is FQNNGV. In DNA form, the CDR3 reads TGTGCCAGCAGCTTAGGGGGATACAGTGAGCCCCAGCATTTT. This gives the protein CASSLGGYSEPQHF. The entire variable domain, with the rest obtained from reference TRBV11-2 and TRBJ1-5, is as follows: EAGVAQSPRYKIIEKRQSVAFWCNPISGHATLYWYQQILGQGPKLLIQFQNNGVVDDSQLPKDRFSAERLKGVDSTLKIQPAKLEDSAVYLCASSLGGYSEPQHFGDGTRLSIL.

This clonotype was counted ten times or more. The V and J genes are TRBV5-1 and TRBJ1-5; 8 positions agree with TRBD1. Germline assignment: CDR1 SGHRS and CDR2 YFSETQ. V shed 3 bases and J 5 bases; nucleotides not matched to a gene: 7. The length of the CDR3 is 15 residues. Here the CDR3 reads CASSSRTGRDQPQHF. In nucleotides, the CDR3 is TGCGCCAGCAGCTCGAGGACAGGGCGGGATCAGCCCCAGCATTTT.

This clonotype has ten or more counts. CDR3 region: CASSPGLELETQYF. In nucleotides, the CDR3 is TGTGCCAGCTCACCGGGACTAGAGTTGGAGACCCAGTACTTC. This chain joins TRBV18 and TRBJ2-5; 8 bases map to TRBD2. This CDR3 region has 14 residues. Losses at the gene ends were 3 bases for V and 5 bases for J; bases not matched to a gene: 5. Germline V CDR1 and CDR2: KGHSH, LQKENI.

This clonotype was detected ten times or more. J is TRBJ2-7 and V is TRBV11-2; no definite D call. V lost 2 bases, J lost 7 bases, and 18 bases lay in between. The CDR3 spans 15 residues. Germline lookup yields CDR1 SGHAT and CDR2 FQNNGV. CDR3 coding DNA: TGTGCCAGCAGCTTAATTGTCGGGTTTTCGGGTGAGCAGTACTTC. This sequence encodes CASSLIVGFSGEQYF.

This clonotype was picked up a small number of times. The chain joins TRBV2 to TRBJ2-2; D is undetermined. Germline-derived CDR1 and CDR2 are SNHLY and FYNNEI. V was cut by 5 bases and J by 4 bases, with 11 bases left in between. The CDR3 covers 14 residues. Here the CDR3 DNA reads TGTGCCAGCAGTCCCAACTGGATCACCGGGGAGCTGTTTTTT. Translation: CASSPNWITGELFF.

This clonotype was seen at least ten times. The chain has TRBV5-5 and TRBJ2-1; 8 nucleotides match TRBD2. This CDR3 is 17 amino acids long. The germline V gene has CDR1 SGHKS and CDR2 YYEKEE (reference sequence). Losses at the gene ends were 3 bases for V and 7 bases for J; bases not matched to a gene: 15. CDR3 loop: CASSSNPSRGGRNEQFF. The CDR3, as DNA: TGTGCCAGCAGCTCCAACCCCTCCCGGGGGGGCCGAAATGAGCAGTTCTTC. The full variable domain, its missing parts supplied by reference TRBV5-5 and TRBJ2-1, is DAGVTQSPTHLIKTRGQQVTLRCSPISGHKSVSWYQQVLGQGPQFIFQYYEKEERGRGNFPDRFSARQFPNYSSELNVNALLLGDSALYLCASSSNPSRGGRNEQFFGPGTRLTVL.

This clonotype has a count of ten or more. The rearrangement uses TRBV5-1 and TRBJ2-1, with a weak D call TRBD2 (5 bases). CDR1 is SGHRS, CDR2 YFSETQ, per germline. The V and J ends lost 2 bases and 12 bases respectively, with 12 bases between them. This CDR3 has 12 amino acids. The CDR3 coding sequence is TGCGCCAGCAGCTTACTAGTATCGGTGCAGTTCTTC. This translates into CASSLLVSVQFF.

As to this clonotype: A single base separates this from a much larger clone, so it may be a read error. CDR3 sequence (DNA): TGTGCCAGCAGTGGACCGGGACGGGACTACGAGCAGTACTTC. Amino acid sequence: CASSGPGRDYEQYF. The chain has TRBV6-6 and TRBJ2-7, with D perhaps TRBD1 or TRBD2 (5 bases each). Germline-derived CDR1 and CDR2 are MNHNY and SVGAGI (reference sequence). Trimming took 5 bases from V and 3 from J, leaving 14 bases between them. This CDR3 has 14 residues.

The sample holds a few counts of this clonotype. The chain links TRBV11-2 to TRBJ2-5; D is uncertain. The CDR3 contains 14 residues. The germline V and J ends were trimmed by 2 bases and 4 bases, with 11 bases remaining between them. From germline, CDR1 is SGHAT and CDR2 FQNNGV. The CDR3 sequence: CASSLNQGRETQYF. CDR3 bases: TGTGCCAGCAGCTTAAATCAAGGGCGAGAGACCCAGTACTTC.

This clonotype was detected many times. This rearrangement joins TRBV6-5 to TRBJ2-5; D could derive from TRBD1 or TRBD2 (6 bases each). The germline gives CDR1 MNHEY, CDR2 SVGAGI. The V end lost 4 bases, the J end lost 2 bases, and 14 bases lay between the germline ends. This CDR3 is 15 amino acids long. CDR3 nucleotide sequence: TGTGCCAGCAGTTCCCAGAGGGGGGCACAAGAGACCCAGTACTTC. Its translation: CASSSQRGAQETQYF.

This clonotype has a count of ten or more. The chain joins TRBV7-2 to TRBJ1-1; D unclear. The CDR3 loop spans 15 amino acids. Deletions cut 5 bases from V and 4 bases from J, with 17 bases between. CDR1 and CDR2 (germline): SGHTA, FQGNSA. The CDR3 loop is CASSTPGFRSTEAFF. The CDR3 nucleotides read TGTGCCAGCAGCACGCCCGGGTTTAGGTCCACTGAAGCTTTCTTT.

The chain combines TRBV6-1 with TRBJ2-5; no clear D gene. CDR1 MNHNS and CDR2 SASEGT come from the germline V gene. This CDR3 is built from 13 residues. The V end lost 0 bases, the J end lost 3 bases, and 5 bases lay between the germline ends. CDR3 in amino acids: CASSEAGEETQYF. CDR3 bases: TGTGCCAGCAGTGAAGCAGGAGAAGAGACCCAGTACTTC.

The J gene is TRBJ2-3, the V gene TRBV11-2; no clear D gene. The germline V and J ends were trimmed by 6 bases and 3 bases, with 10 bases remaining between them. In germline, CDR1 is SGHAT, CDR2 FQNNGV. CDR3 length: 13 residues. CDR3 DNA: TGTGCCAGCAGTTGGGCCCCGACAGATACGCAGTATTTT. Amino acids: CASSWAPTDTQYF.

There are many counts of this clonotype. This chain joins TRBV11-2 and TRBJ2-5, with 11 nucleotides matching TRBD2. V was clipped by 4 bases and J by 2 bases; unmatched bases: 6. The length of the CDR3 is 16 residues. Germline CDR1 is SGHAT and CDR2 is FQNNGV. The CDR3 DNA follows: TGTGCCAGCAGCTCAATAGCGGGGGGGAGGCAAGAGACCCAGTACTTC. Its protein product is CASSSIAGGRQETQYF.

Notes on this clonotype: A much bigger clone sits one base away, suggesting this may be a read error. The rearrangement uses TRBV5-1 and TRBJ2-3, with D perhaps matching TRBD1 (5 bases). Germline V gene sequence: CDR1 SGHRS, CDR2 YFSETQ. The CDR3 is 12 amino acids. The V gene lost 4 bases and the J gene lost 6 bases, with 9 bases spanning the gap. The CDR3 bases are TGCGCCAGCAGCAAACCAGGGGATACGCAGTATTTT. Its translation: CASSKPGDTQYF.

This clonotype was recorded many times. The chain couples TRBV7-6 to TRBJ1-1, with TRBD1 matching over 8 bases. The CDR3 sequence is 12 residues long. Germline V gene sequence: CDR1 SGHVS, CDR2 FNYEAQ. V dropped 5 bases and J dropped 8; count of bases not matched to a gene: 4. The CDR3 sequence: CASSPRTGEAFF. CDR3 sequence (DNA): TGTGCCAGCAGCCCGAGGACAGGGGAAGCTTTCTTT.

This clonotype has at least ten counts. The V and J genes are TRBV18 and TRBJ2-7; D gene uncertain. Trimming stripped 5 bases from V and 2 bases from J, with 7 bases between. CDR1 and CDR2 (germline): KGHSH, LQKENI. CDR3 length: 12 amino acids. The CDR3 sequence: CASSTGTYEQYF. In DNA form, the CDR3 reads TGTGCCAGCTCAACCGGAACCTACGAGCAGTACTTC.

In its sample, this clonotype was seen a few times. The CDR3 loop is CASSPTGDYEQYF. The CDR3 nucleotides are TGTGCCAGCAGCCCGACTGGAGACTACGAGCAGTACTTC. The V gene is TRBV7-2, the J gene TRBJ2-7; no clear D. CDR3 size: 13 residues. The germline V and J ends were trimmed by 5 bases and 3 bases, with 11 bases remaining between them. Germline V gives CDR1 SGHTA, CDR2 FQGNSA. Combining the CDR3 with reference TRBV7-2 and TRBJ2-7 gives the whole variable domain GAGVSQSPSNKVTEKGKDVELRCDPISGHTALYWYRQSLGQGLEFLIYFQGNSAPDKSGLPSDRFSAERTGGSVSTLTIQRTQQEDSAVYLCASSPTGDYEQYFGPGTRLTVT.

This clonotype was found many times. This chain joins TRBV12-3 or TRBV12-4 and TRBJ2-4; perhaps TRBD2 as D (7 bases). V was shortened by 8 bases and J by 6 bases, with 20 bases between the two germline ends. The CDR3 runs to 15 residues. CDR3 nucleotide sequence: TGTGCCAGCGGTCGACTGGGGGGGCCCTCAAACATTCAGTACTTC. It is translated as CASGRLGGPSNIQYF.

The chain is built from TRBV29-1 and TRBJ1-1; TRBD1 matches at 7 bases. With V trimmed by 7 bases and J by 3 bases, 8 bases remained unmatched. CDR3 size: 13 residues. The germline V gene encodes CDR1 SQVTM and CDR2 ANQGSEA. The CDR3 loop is CSAYRGKYTEAFF. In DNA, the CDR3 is TGCAGCGCTTACAGGGGTAAATACACTGAAGCTTTCTTT.